Listed here is a single TCR beta chain. Trimming removed 2 bases at V and 5 bases at J, with 4 bases between. The CDR3 spans 11 residues. Germline-derived CDR1 and CDR2 are SNHLY and FYNNEI. MiXCR was run by TCRdb on the RT-PCR reads, yielding one entry per CDR3 protein. Here the sample spans about 680,000 distinct CDR3 sequences, around 14% being singletons. The sample comprised memory CD4+ T cells from blood. The chain uses TRBV2 and TRBJ2-7, with D unresolved. The source of this sequence is a female donor in good health, serving as a healthy control. CDR3 sequence (DNA): TGTGCCAGCAGTGAAAGGGACGAGCAGTACTTC. Its translation is CASSERDEQYF.